What follows are 11 T cell receptor beta chains derived from one specimen sequenced in a study of T cell responses to AZD1222 COVID-19 vaccine. This table comes from immunoSEQ multiplex PCR, and its TCRdb copy is limited to in-frame clones, with some not included. The profile covers roughly 200,000 clones, with around nine tenths appearing a single time and 7.7% taken by the ten largest. Sequenced material: peripheral blood, taken on day 0 of AZD1222 vaccination. The receptors stem from an adult in good health.

The chain couples TRBV10-3 to TRBJ2-5, with D possibly being TRBD1 (5 bases). CDR1 ENHRY and CDR2 SYGVKD come from the germline V gene. The CDR3 consists of 14 residues. V was pared by 10 bases and J by 2 bases, with 17 bases between. The CDR3 region is CATAVTQVQETQYF. The DNA for the CDR3 is TGTGCCACCGCGGTGACACAGGTTCAAGAGACCCAGTACTTC.

The chain recombines TRBV6-5 with TRBJ1-1, with D possibly being TRBD1 (5 bases). This CDR3 has 13 amino acids. Looked up from germline, CDR1 is MNHEY and CDR2 is SVGAGI. V dropped 6 bases and J dropped 4 bases, with 12 bases sitting between them. The CDR3 bases are TGTGCCAGCAGCACTAGGGGTGGCACTGAAGCTTTCTTT. Translating gives CASSTRGGTEAFF.

This chain joins TRBV12-3 or TRBV12-4 and TRBJ1-5; D is unresolved. V was shortened by 3 bases and J by 7 bases, with 7 bases between the two germline ends. The CDR3 is 12 residues long. CDR3 bases: TGTGCCAGCAGTTTGGCGGGCCAGCCCCAGCATTTT. Its protein product is CASSLAGQPQHF.

The chain recombines TRBV5-1 with TRBJ1-2; 10 nucleotides line up with TRBD1. J lost 7 bases, V lost 3 bases, and 6 bases had no gene match. The CDR3 runs 14 residues. Germline V gene sequence: CDR1 SGHRS, CDR2 YFSETQ. The DNA for the CDR3 is TGCGCCAGCAGCTCGGCCGGGACAGGGGCTGGCTACACCTTC. It yields the protein CASSSAGTGAGYTF.

V gene TRBV27 combines with J gene TRBJ2-5; the D is unclear. Trimming left V 2 bases short and J 3 bases short, with 10 bases between. The length of the CDR3 is 14 residues. Looked up from germline, CDR1 is MNHEY and CDR2 is SMNVEV (reference sequence). CDR3 in amino acids: CASSLGSGEETQYF. CDR3 nucleotide sequence: TGTGCCAGCAGTTTAGGTAGTGGGGAAGAGACCCAGTACTTC.

The chain employs TRBV7-9 and TRBJ2-3; D uncertain. CDR3 length: 12 residues. Trimming left V 6 bases short and J 2 bases short, with 6 bases between. Germline V gene lookup returns CDR1 SEHNR and CDR2 FQNEAQ (reference sequence). The CDR3 nucleotides are TGTGCCAGCAGGGCTGTCACAGATACGCAGTATTTT. Protein: CASRAVTDTQYF.

The rearrangement joins TRBV5-1 to TRBJ2-5; 14 nucleotides line up with TRBD2. Germline V gives CDR1 SGHRS, CDR2 YFSETQ. V shed 4 bases, J shed 1 base, and the junction held 3 bases outside the gene matches. The CDR3 sequence is 16 residues long. CDR3 bases: TGCGCCAGCAGCGCAGGGACTAGCGGGGGCCAAGAGACCCAGTACTTC. It specifies CASSAGTSGGQETQYF.

The V gene is TRBV28, the J gene TRBJ2-1; TRBD1 aligns across 9 bases. This CDR3 spans 17 amino acids. Germline CDR1 MDHEN, CDR2 SYDVKM. V lost 5 bases to trimming and J lost 9 bases; unmatched junction nucleotides: 17. Written as DNA, the CDR3 is TGTGCCAGCAGTCCCCATGTCCCGGGACAGGGAGTGAGTGAGCAGTTCTTC. Protein product: CASSPHVPGQGVSEQFF.

The rearrangement links TRBV11-2 to TRBJ1-1; no clear D. Germline CDR1 and CDR2: SGHAT and FQNNGV. V gave up 2 bases and J gave up 0 bases, with 7 bases separating them. The CDR3 is 14 residues long. CDR3 protein: CASSLRRVNTEAFF. The DNA for the CDR3 is TGTGCCAGCAGCTTACGAAGGGTGAACACTGAAGCTTTCTTT.

This clone was seen a single time. This chain uses TRBV21-1 with TRBJ2-7; the DNA was not compared with TRBD2, the D call given in the table. TRBV21-1 is classified as a pseudogene. The CDR3 consists of 10 residues. The CDR3 DNA reads as TGTGCCAGCGTCGGGGGCGAGCAGTACTTC. This sequence encodes CASVGGEQYF.

The rearrangement uses TRBV3-1 (or the pseudogene TRBV3-2) and TRBJ1-2; D perhaps matches TRBD1 (6 bases). Germline CDR1 reads LGHDT; CDR2 reads YNNKEL (reference sequence). This CDR3 spans 13 amino acids. V dropped 4 bases and J dropped 1 base, with 7 bases sitting between them. CDR3 loop: CASSLDSNYGYTF. The CDR3 DNA reads TGTGCCAGCAGCCTGGACAGTAACTATGGCTACACCTTC.